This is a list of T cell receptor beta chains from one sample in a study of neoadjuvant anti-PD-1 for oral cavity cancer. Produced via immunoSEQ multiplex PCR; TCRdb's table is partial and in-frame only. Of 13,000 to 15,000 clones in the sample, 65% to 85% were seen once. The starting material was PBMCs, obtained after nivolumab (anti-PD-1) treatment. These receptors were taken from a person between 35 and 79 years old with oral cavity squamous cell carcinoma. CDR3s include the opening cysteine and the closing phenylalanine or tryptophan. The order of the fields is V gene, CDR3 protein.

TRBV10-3 CATDHGLAGDEQYF
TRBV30 CAWGQGMGGELFF
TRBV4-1 CASSQFRLAGGGGLEQYF
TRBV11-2 CASSLAVAGGLNEQYF
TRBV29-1 CSVVYLNTEAFF
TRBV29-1 CSVWGLETGSYGYTF
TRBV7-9 CASSGRTGPGETQYF
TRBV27 CASSPTGYSYEQYF
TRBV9 CASSTPGLDYNEQFF
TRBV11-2 CASSFSAGMSSYEQYF
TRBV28 CASSSVYGYTF
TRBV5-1 CASSLVRLAGLPAEQFF
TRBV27 CASSLGWGIPQHF
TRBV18 CASSPPGQGKEKLFF
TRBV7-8 CASSRSLALGELFF
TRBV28 CASSAGIISTGELFF
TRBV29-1 CSVDAIFKRGGSYNEQFF
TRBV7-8 CASSPDGVYEQYF
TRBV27 CASSSNLAGYTDTQYF
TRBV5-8 CASSTGLTVKGNEQFF
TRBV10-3 CAISESRTSGDEQFF
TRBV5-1 CASRRDPYEQYF
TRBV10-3 CAITTQDKNTEAFF
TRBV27 CASSFLAGISNQPQHF
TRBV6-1 CASSEALRPSGSTDTQYF
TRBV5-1 CASSLARGHGENIQYF
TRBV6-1 CASRTVFPNEKLFF
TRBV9 CASSVSNSGANVLTF
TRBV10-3 CAIGMNGLNTGELFF
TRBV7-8 CASSLATGTGGNYEQYF
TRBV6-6 CASSSPGQGAREQYF
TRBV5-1 CASSWDAGLANEQYF
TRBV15 CATRTTVGEQFF
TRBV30 CAWLRDRGRQYF
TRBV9 CASSVIKTGGITEAFF
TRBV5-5 CASRPRGAGELFF
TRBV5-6 CASSPGLAGGETQYF
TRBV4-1 CASSQLRGTGTMNTEAFF
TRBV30 CAWSWTGSMNTEAFF
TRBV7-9 CASSPPLGGAGTEAFF
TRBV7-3 CASSSRLASYNEQFF
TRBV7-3 CASSFYTTDTQYF
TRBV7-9 CASSLEGTYYEQYF
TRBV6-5 CASSYSTSMGYEQYF
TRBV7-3 CASSSTNTGELFF
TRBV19 CASRTDRMVLTF
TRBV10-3 CAISEGASLREQYF
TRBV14 CASSLGLAFEQYF
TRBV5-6 CASSSGMGTNEKLFF
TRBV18 CASSPLKETQYF
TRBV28 CASTLGSLGSNYGYTF
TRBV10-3 CAISDSSGRAAGELFF